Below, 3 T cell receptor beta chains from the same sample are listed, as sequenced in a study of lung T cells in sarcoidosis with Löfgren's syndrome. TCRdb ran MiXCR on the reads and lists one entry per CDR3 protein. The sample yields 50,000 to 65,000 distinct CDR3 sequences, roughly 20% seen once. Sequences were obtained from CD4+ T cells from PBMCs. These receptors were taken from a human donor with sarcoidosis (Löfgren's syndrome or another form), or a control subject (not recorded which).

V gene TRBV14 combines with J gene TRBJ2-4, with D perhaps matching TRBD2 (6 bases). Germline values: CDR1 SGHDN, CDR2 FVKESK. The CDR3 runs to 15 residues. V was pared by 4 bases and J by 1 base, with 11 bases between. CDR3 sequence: CASSRRGAAKNIQYF. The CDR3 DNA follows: TGTGCCAGCAGCCGACGCGGGGCCGCCAAAAACATTCAGTACTTC.

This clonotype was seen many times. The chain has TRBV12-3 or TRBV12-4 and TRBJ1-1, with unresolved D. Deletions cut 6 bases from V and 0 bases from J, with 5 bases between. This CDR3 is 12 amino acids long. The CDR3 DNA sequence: TGTGCCAGCAGCAGCGTGAACACTGAAGCTTTCTTT. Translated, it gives CASSSVNTEAFF.

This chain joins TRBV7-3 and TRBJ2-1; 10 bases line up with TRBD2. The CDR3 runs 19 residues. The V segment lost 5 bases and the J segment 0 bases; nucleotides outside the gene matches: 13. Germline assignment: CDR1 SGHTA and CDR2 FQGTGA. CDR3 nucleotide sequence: TGTGCCAGCAGCCAACCCCGCGGACTAGCGGTCAACTCCTACAATGAGCAGTTCTTC. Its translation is CASSQPRGLAVNSYNEQFF. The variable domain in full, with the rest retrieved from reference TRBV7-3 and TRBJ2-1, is GAGVSQTPSNKVTEKGKYVELRCDPISGHTALYWYRQSLGQGPEFLIYFQGTGAADDSGLPNDRFFAVRPEGSVSTLKIQRTERGDSAVYLCASSQPRGLAVNSYNEQFFGPGTRLTVL.